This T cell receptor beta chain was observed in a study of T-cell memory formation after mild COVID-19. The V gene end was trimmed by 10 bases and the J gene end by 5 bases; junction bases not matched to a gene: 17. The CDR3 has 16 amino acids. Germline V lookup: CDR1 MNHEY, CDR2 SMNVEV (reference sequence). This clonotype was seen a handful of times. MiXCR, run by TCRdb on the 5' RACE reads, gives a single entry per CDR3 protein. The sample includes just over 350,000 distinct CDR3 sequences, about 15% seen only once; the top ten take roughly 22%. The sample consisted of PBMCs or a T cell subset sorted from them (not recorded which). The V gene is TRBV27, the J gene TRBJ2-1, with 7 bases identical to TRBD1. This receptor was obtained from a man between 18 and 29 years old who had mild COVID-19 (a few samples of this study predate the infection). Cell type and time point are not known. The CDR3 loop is CATLPSVDRVDNEQFF. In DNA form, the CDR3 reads TGTGCCACCCTCCCGTCCGTAGACAGGGTTGACAATGAGCAGTTCTTC.